This TCR beta chain is drawn from a study of spatial heterogeneity in lung cancer (dated by TCRdb to about 2019). As for the study more broadly: Beta-chain transcripts were consistently detected in greater numbers than alpha-chain transcripts, which likely reflected higher beta-chain transcript abundance. In the raw uncorrected reads, each unique combination of TCR and UMI appeared more than ten times on average. In non-small cell lung cancer, the study quantitatively compared TCR alpha and beta repertoires across several tumor regions, matched nontumor lung, and blood. Nonsynonymous mutation counts, determined by whole-exome sequencing of tumor tissue, were related to features of the TCR repertoire. Both alpha and beta chains were TCR-sequenced in hundreds of tumor regions, under 85 matched nontumor lung samples and 56 PBMC samples obtained at surgery.

In its sample, this clonotype was seen many times. Its target antigen remains unknown. It has no much larger one-base neighbor in the sample; base qualities were not kept. The study at large found these results: Ubiquitous expanded tumor TCRs were detected in blood more often at tumor resection than at routine follow-up. Additional single-cell paired TCR alpha and beta sequencing was considered necessary to confirm, at a functional level, the hypothesis that regional TCRs recognize regional mutations.

The library was made by 5' RACE. The sequencing machine was a NextSeq 500. The TCR library protocol attached a unique molecular identifier to each TCR cDNA molecule to allow correction of PCR and sequencing errors. Regarding the original processing steps: TCR identification, UMI-based error correction and CDR3 extraction were all carried out with Decombinator tools. TCRs above a frequency of 2 per 1,000, corresponding to the top 1% of the tumor frequency distribution, were defined as expanded. Rényi diversity was computed with the R vegan package after subsampling each repertoire 100 times to 5,000 TCRs. To build CDR3 similarity networks, amino acid triplet string-kernel similarity was used, and CDR3s were connected when their pairwise similarity was above 0.82. The public reads were quality trimmed at Q25 with fastp and then assembled into clones with MiXCR by TCRdb, keeping productive beta chains. Each CDR3 protein appears once, grouped with its most common genes and DNA. TCRdb assigned the V and J calls; the authors' analysis was not used. The sample includes 45,000 to 65,000 distinct CDR3 sequences, with approximately 7% observed a single time. The ten largest clones represent approximately 2.9% of the sample.

There are 14 amino acids in the CDR3, from cysteine to phenylalanine inclusive. The only DNA kept is the CDR3, 42 bases in frame from the first base. The germline V gene (reference sequence) provides CDR1 DFQATT and CDR2 SNEGSKA. V and J are trimmed by 5 bases and 3 bases, and the gene matches miss 10 bases of the junction. This specimen's time point label, interpreted: sample taken at primary tumor resection. TCR sequencing used whole RNA extracted from tumor and nontumor lung tissue, or from cryopreserved PBMC samples, without cell sorting. Samples were obtained from around 72 patients with early-stage, untreated non-small cell lung cancer from the lung TRACERx cohort. Patients were selected for TCR sequencing only if sufficient RNA was available from at least two tumor regions.

The sequence was obtained from a female donor with early-stage non-small cell lung cancer. The specimen was PBMCs, collected at surgery. This chain joins TRBV20-1 to TRBJ2-7; 7 bases in the middle match TRBD2. The DNA sequence reads TGCAGTGCTCCCGATGGTAGCGGGTACTACGAGCAGTACTTC. This translates into CSAPDGSGYYEQYF.